This T cell receptor beta chain was profiled in a study of blood T cell repertoires in COVID-19 (dated by TCRdb to 2018 to 2021). About the study as a whole: The collaborator samples originated in the United States, Italy and Spain and spanned the acute and convalescent phases of COVID-19. The prospective study material was composed of cDNA or gDNA derived from T cells, B-cell-depleted T cells, or PBMCs. Deeply sampled blood TCRbeta repertoires from subjects exposed to, actively infected with, or recovered from COVID-19 were included in the dataset. The repertoires were released in a freely available public database meant as a resource for research on the immune response to SARS-CoV-2. The samples were drawn from the first 160 participants of the ongoing ImmuneRACE study and from 1,200 or so subjects provided by 6 global collaborators. Nearly every sample came with metadata listing a de-identified subject ID, COVID-19 status, age in years and sex. HLA class I and class II types, where available, came from metadata supplied by the sample provider rather than from assay-based typing. Overall results and qualifications from the work: Clinical and demographic metadata were provided uncurated, with the amount varying by source and participant.

TCRbeta CDR3 regions were amplified from genomic DNA by means of the immunoSEQ Assay, a bias-controlled multiplex PCR. The original pipeline was this. The number of nucleated cells in each sample was estimated from the amplification of reference gene primers within the assay. To quantify the absolute abundance of each unique TCRbeta CDR3 rearrangement, sequence reads were collapsed and filtered. For each sample, productive Simpson clonality was calculated as the square root of Simpson's diversity index across productive rearrangements. In TCRdb, the immuneACCESS table is reduced to in-frame sequences with V and J assigned. These tables do not hold every clone; where another copy was compared, an unresolved V gene accounts for under half, and the others remain unexplained. The DNA was the basis for D and trimming; V, J and clone size are from that table. This sample gives 250,000 to 400,000 clones in total; over 75% of them show up just once. Clones ranked in the top ten supply 5.3% of the sample.

As concerns this clone: The antigen it binds to is not known. There are no base qualities to consult, and no much larger clone falls within one base.

Participants in the prospective study were enrolled through a virtual design, were aged roughly 18 to 100 years, and lived in approximately 25 United States geographic areas. In the prospective study, cohorts were assigned on the basis of participant-reported clinical history obtained from a screening survey and a study questionnaire. Recovered participants in ImmuneRACE Cohort 3 were defined as having two consecutive negative NP/OP PCR tests, clearance from a healthcare professional, or resolution of symptoms. In the prospective study, whole blood, serum and a nasopharyngeal or oropharyngeal swab were collected from each participant by mobile phlebotomists. Over a roughly 2-month period, participants in the prospective study had the option of providing additional blood draws and questionnaires. Before DNA extraction, blood samples from the prospective study were shipped at room temperature or frozen.

Material for sequencing was PBMCs or T cells enriched from blood (not recorded which). This receptor was identified in a woman in her twenties or thirties who had recovered from COVID-19.

The DNA is TGTGCCAGCAGTTACCTCAGGGGTTTGGGGTACGAGCAGTACTTC. It codes for CASSYLRGLGYEQYF. Recombination linked TRBV6-5 to TRBJ2-7, with TRBD1 tentatively as D gene (6 bases match). The trim is 2 bases for V and 4 bases for J, with a gap of 15 bases between the germline ends. The CDR3 starts with the cysteine, ends with the phenylalanine, and has 15 residues. This entry keeps only the CDR3 DNA: 45 bases, framed from base 1. From a lookup of the germline V gene, CDR1 and CDR2 are MNHEY and SVGAGI.